This TCR beta chain came from a study of cytomegalovirus exposure and HLA in healthy donors. General study points: Being productive about 87% or about 30% of the time was typical of most TCR beta V segments in an earlier analysis. TCR beta V- and J-gene trimming, according to a later analysis, was linked to a missense DCLRE1C variant. Links to common viral pathogens appeared, in a later analysis, for several of the most significant clusters.

The PCR contained 60 Vbeta and 13 Jbeta primers. TCRdb's table, derived via immunoSEQ multiplex PCR, lists solely in-frame clones and lacks some. The sample includes 79,000 or so clones, about 69% of them seen just once. The donors (healthy individuals) were bone marrow donors. This clone was observed a handful of times. Its antigen is not identified. The V end lost 4 bases, the J end lost 0 bases, and 13 bases lay between the germline ends. Per germline, CDR1 MDHEN and CDR2 SYDVKM. The CDR3 is 15 amino acids. The chain employs TRBV28 and TRBJ2-7; D unclear. The sequence came from a woman aged 40 to 50 in good health and CMV-seropositive. Source material: PBMCs. The CDR3 region is CASSSVAGTSYEQYF. Here the CDR3 DNA reads TGTGCCAGCAGTTCCGTTGCCGGTACCTCCTACGAGCAGTACTTC.